This section outlines one T cell receptor beta chain sequence together with its context. Its antigen remains unidentified. 60 Vbeta and 13 Jbeta primers were used in PCR. Profiling relied on immunoSEQ multiplex PCR, and the TCRdb table lists in-frame clones only, not all of them. The data show some 130,000 clones, 80% seen once. Germline V gene sequence: CDR1 GTSNPN, CDR2 SVGIG (reference sequence). The CDR3 contains 16 residues. With 4 bases clipped from V and 3 bases from J, the junction kept 13 bases outside the gene matches. The sample is drawn from a study of cytomegalovirus exposure and HLA in healthy donors. For the study at large: From donors who were HLA-typed, an early data release held about 85 million unique TCRs. Study results and limitations: In a later analysis, HLA-C alleles had the fewest associated TCRs, DRB1 alleles the most.

This receptor was taken from a man aged 25-40 years in good health and CMV-seronegative. The chain combines TRBV30 with TRBJ2-7; 9 bases are shared with TRBD1. The sample consisted of PBMCs. CDR3 DNA sequence: TGTGCCTGGACAAAATCCGGGACAGGGAGAATCTACGAGCAGTACTTC. Translation gives CAWTKSGTGRIYEQYF.